This TCR beta chain was sequenced for a study of T cells in Graves' hyperthyroidism and ophthalmopathy (dated by TCRdb to the late 2010s). With regard to the full study: Peripheral blood samples were taken at initial diagnosis, before any treatment was given. To identify distinguishing TCR V-J signatures, a discovery cohort of 90 to 100 patients was used, comprising roughly 45 with Graves' ophthalmopathy and 57 with stable Graves' hyperthyroidism. An independent validation cohort of some 18 hyperthyroidism patients and about 15 patients who later progressed to ophthalmopathy tested prospective prediction of ophthalmopathy. The 95 to 100 discovery patients were divided at random into training and test sets in a 7:3 ratio. The study also compared thyroid tissue and blood T-cell repertoires from 5 to 7 Graves' hyperthyroidism patients. After sampling, hyperthyroidism patients received methimazole starting at 30 mg daily, and ophthalmopathy patients received high-dose intravenous methylprednisolone. The paper reports TCR Vbeta CDR3 sequencing of over 120 peripheral blood samples: 40 or so ophthalmopathy, about 75 hyperthyroidism and around 17 progressor patients. The investigation overall reported the following: During validation, the model predicted progression to ophthalmopathy a median of approximately six months ahead of onset, with around 71% sensitivity and about 72% specificity. Most expanded thyroid clonotypes (frequency above 0.001) were also detected in blood, suggesting blood repertoires may reflect thyroid immune responses. In cross-validation, a model built on a 13 V-J signature told ophthalmopathy apart from stable hyperthyroidism with approximately 90% sensitivity and approximately 81% specificity, and in testing the same model reached 80%/75%. Sample size was not statistically predetermined, and investigators were not blinded to group allocation.

TCR beta CDR3 regions were amplified from RNA transcripts. The TCR CDR3 was subjected to a first round of RT-PCR using the HTBI primer set and the Qiagen OneStep RT-PCR kit. Libraries were constructed in a second round of multiplex PCR, after which size selection and purification were carried out. The libraries were sequenced on an Illumina HiSeq2000 using paired-end 100 bp reads. Under the source paper's analysis protocol: SOAPnuke was used to process the raw data, with reads discarded if the reads contained adapters or uncalled bases, had a mean Phred below 15, or lacked an exact constant-primer or identifier match. COPE v1.2.5 was used to merge the high-quality paired reads, and each unique nucleotide sequence was defined as a clonotype. Clonotypes were aligned to IMGT TRBV, TRBD and TRBJ reference segments using MiTCR v1.1. Only V-J combinations with frequency above 0.0001, covering about 99% of repertoires, were analysed. A TCS score was defined as the ratio between F50 (clonal expansion) and ExV (chaos), using BLOSUM62-based TCRdist between CDR3 peptides within each V-J. Welch's t-statistics and random forest reduced 500 to 650 V-J features to 13, which were used in a naive Bayes classifier (R e1071). The raw public reads went through TCRdb reprocessing: fastp at Q25, MiXCR clone calling, in-frame beta chains kept. Identical CDR3 protein sequences are pooled into one entry, listed with their most common genes and DNA. TCRdb assigned the V and J calls; the authors' analysis was not used. The sample table holds 500,000 to 650,000 distinct CDR3 sequences, of which around 13% were seen once. The ten largest clones take up around 12% of the sample.

Ophthalmopathy patients had moderately to severely active disease, with a Clinical Activity Score of 3 or more, a NOSPECS grade of 4 or more, and a disease duration of less than 3 months. Patients with uncontrolled infections, other autoimmune diseases, pregnancy or lactation were excluded. Diagnoses were established on the basis of clinical symptoms, serum thyroxine and TRAb, thyroid ultrasound, and orbital computed tomography. Ficoll-Paque density gradient centrifugation was used to isolate PBMCs from 8 to 10 ml of fresh peripheral blood. Trizol reagent was used to extract total RNA, and RNA quality was then checked on an Agilent 2100 Bioanalyzer. The germline V gene provides CDR1 MNHNS and CDR2 SASEGT. Counted from cysteine to phenylalanine, this CDR3 has 17 amino acids. Only the CDR3 portion is preserved as DNA: 51 bases, with reading frame beginning at the first base. Trimming removed 2 bases from V and 3 bases from J; the gene matches leave 11 bases unexplained.

There are a few counts of this clonotype. Which antigen it targets is not known. The input lacks base qualities; no much larger clone sits a single base away. The sample was blood. The receptor was derived from a woman aged 50 to 65 with Graves' ophthalmopathy. The chain joins TRBV6-1 to TRBJ2-7; 9 middle bases align to TRBD2. The DNA sequence follows: TGTGCCAGCAGTGAAATGATGGTAGCGGGAGTTTACTACGAGCAGTACTTC. Its translation reads: CASSEMMVAGVYYEQYF.